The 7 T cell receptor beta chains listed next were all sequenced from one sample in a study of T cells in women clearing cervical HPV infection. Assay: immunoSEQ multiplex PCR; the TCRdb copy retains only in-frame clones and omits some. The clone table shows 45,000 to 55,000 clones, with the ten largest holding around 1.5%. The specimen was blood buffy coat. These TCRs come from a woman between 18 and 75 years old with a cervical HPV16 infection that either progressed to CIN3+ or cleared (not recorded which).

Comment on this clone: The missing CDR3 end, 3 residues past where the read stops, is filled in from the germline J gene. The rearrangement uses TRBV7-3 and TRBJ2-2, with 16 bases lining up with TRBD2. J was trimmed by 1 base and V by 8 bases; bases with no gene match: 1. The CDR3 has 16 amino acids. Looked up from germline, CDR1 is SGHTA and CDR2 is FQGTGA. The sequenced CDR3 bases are TGTGCCAGCGGGACTAGCGGGGGGGGGAACACCGGGGAG. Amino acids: CASGTSGGGNTGE. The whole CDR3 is CASGTSGGGNTGELFF.

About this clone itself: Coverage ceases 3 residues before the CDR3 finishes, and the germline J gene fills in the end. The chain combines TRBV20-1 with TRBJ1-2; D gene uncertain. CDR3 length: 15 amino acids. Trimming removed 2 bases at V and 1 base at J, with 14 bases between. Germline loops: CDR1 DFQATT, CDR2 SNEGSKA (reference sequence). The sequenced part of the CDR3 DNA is TGCAGTGCTAGAAATCCCCTCGGGTTTAACTATGGC. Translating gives CSARNPLGFNYG. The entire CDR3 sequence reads CSARNPLGFNYGYTF.

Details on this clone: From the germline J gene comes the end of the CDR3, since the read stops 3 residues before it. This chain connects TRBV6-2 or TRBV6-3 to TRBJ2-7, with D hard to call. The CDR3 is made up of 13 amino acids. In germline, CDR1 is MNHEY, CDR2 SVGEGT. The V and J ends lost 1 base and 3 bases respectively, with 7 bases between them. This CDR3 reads CASSYYSYYEQYF. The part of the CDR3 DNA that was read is TGTGCCAGCAGTTACTACAGCTACTACGAG.

The CDR3: CASSSNSYQETQYF. The sequenced part of the CDR3 DNA is TGTGCCAGCAGCTCGAACTCGTACCAAGAGACC. J is TRBJ2-5 and V is TRBV11-2; no reliable D call. The sequenced fragment ends 3 residues before the CDR3 boundary, so the rest is inferred from the germline J gene. V was shortened by 4 bases and J by 0 bases, with 9 bases between the two germline ends. Germline loops: CDR1 SGHAT, CDR2 FQNNGV. This CDR3 is 14 amino acids long.

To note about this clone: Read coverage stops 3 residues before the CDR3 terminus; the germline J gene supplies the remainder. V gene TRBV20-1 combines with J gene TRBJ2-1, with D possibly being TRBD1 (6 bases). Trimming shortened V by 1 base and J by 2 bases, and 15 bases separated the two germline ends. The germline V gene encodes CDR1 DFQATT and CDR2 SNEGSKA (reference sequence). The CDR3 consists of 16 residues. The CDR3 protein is CSARGEGGFTYNEQFF. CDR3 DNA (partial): TGCAGTGCTAGAGGGGAAGGGGGTTTTACCTACAATGAG.

CDR3 amino acids: CASSEFRELFF. CDR3 DNA, as far as it was read: TGTGCCAGCAGTGAATTTAGGGAG. J is TRBJ2-2 and V is TRBV2; D is undetermined. The read is 3 residues too short to cover the CDR3 end, so that end is filled in from the germline J gene. Germline V gene lookup returns CDR1 SNHLY and CDR2 FYNNEI. V was shortened by 2 bases and J by 9 bases, with 4 bases between the two germline ends. This CDR3 region has 11 residues.

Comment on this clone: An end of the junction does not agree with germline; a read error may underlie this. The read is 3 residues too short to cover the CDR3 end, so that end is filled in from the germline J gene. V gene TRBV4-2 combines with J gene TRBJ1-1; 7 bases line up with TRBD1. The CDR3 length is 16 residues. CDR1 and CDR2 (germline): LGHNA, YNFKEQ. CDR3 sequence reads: CASSHLSGTANTEAFF. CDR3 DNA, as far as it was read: TGCGCCAGCAGCCACCTCTCCGGGACAGCGAACACTGAA.